This T cell receptor (beta chain) was identified in a study of early T cells in non-severe SARS-CoV-2 infection. Across the study: With bulk RNA from unsorted whole blood as input, sequencing yielded unpaired chains.

This clonotype was seen only a few times. TCRdb re-called the 5' RACE reads with MiXCR, one entry per CDR3 protein. This table holds 50,000 to 60,000 distinct CDR3 sequences, 7% to 10% found once. The CDR3 is 14 residues long. Per germline, CDR1 SEHNR and CDR2 FQNEAQ (reference sequence). V was pared by 5 bases and J by 8 bases, with 6 bases of the junction left unmatched. This receptor was obtained from an adult who was a healthcare worker with PCR-confirmed SARS-CoV-2 infection or an uninfected control (not recorded which). The V and J genes are TRBV7-9 and TRBJ1-6; TRBD1 matches at 7 bases. Input material: whole blood. This chain's CDR3 is CASSPRQGDSPLHF. The CDR3 DNA reads as TGTGCCAGCAGCCCCCGACAGGGTGATTCACCCCTCCACTTT.